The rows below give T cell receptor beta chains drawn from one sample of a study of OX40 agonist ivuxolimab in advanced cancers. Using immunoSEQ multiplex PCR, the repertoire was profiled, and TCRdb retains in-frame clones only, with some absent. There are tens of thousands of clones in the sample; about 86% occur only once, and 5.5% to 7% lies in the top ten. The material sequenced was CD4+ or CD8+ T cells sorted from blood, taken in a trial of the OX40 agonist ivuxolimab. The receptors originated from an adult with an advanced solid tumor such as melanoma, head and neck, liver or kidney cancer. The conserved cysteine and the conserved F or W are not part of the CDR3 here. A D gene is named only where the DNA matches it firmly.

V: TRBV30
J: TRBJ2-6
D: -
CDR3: AWSGGKALLSGANVLT

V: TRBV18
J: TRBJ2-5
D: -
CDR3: ASSPSGGETQY

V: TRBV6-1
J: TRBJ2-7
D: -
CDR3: ASSDQHGYGSYEQY

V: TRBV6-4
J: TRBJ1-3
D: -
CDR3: ASSDWDHSGNTIY

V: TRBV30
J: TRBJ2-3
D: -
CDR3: AWSEAAGWGTQY

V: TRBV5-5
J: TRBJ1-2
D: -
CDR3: ASRLFRDQYGYT

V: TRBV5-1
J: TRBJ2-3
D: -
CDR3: ASSLLYKTDTQY

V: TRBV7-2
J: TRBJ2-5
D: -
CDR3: ASSLMGAKEETQY

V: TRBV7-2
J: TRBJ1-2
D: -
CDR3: ASRRPRDTQLYT

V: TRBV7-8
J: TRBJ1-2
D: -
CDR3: ASSLRDGAGEGYT

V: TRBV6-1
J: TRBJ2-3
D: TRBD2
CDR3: ASNTGSGSVYTQY

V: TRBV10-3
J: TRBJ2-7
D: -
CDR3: AIGGDSDYEQY

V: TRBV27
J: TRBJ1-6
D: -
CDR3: ASSALTGLNSPLH

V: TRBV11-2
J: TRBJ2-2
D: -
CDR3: ASSLVAGELF

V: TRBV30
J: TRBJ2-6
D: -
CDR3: AWDRSSGANVLT

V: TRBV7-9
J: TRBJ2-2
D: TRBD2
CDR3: ASSLGLAGRRNTGELF

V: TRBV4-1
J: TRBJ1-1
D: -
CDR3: ASSRQANTEAF

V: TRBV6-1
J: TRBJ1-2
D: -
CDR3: ASRFAGPRQGGYT

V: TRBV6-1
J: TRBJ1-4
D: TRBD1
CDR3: ASSKPGQGSEKLF

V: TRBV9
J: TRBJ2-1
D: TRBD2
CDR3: ASSVSAGGVNEQF

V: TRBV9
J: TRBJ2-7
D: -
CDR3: ASSPAGGGQASYEQY

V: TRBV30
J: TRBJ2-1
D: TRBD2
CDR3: AWSTGTSGLYNEQF

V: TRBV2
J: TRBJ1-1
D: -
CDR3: ASSEVGHRNTEAF

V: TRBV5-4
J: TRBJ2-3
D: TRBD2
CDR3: ASSQIGTSASTDTQY

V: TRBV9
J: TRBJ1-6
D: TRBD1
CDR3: ASSGPGTGGISPLH

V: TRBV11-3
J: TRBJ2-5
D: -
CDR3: ASSLDPETQY

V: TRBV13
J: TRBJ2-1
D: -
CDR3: ASGLAPEGWSYNEQF

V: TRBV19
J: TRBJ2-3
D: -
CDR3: ASKSRGTDTQY

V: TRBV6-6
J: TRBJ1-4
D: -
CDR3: ASSYYSREKLF

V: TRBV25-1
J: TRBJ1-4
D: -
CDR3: ASRAGVEKLF

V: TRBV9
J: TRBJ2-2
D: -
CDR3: ASSVDLLTGELF

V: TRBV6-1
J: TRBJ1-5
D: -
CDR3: ASSEGGSVPGPQH

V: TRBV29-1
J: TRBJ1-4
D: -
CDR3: SVVGGGTNEKLF

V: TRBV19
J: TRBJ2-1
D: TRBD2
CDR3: ASSIASGRGNEQF

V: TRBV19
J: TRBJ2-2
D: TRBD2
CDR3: ASSAGTSGYTGELF

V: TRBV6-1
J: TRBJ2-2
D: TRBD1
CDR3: ASCRDRVTGELF

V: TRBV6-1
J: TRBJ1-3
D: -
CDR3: ASTAGFHSGNTIY

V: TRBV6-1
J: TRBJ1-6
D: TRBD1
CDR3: ASSEMPLTGGNSPLH